The TCR beta chain under discussion was sequenced for a study of blood T cell repertoires in COVID-19. TCRdb's table, derived via immunoSEQ multiplex PCR, lists solely in-frame clones and lacks some. This sample has about 140,000 clones, with around 78% found just once. This CDR3 is 16 amino acids long. CDR1 is SNHLY and CDR2 is FYNNEI in the germline V gene. V lost 4 bases, J lost 4 bases, and 17 bases lay in between. There are a few counts of this clone. The material sequenced was peripheral blood. The V call is TRBV2, the J call TRBJ1-3; perhaps TRBD1 as D (6 bases). The origin of this receptor is a woman at least 80 years old with active or convalescent COVID-19. Here the CDR3 DNA reads TGTGCCAGCAGTGCGCAGGGACAAGTATCCGGAAACACCATATATTTT. Amino acid sequence: CASSAQGQVSGNTIYF.